This T cell receptor beta chain was recorded in a study of identical twins. The cDNA had a unique molecular identifier and a template-switch universal primer site. Via MiXCR, TCRdb re-called the 5' RACE reads, giving one row per CDR3 protein. The sample lists more than 350,000 distinct CDR3 sequences; 9% to 10% were seen once. Whole-study findings and limits: Memory repertoires lacked the insertion deficit that abundant cord blood beta clonotypes showed.

As to this clonotype: Its specificity is unknown. A much larger clone differs from this one at a single base, so this may be a read error.

The CDR3 is 15 amino acids. Germline V gives CDR1 SGHRS, CDR2 YFSETQ. This receptor was identified in a woman aged 45-65 years in good health. The specimen was naive T cells sorted from blood. The chain uses TRBV5-1 and TRBJ2-5; tentatively, D is TRBD2 (6 bases). CDR3 protein: CASSLTSRREETRYF. The CDR3 nucleotides read TGCGCCAGCAGCTTGACTAGTAGGAGGGAAGAGACCCGGTACTTC.